The entry below gives a single T cell receptor (beta chain) sequence along with its context. Across about two dozen US areas, participants ranged in age from about 18 to 100 years. Participant reports of clinical history set cohort assignment. TCRdb's copy holds only in-frame clones and misses some; the assay was immunoSEQ multiplex PCR. The sample includes approximately 310,000 clones, 70% to 90% of them seen just once. This CDR3 comprises 14 residues. V lost 1 base and J 6 bases, leaving 11 bases between the germline ends. CDR1 and CDR2 from the germline V gene are SNHLY and FYNNEI. This record belongs to a study of blood T cell repertoires in COVID-19. Across the study: Samples taken during acute and convalescent COVID-19 were collected in the United States, Italy and Spain. From T cells, B-cell-depleted T cells, or PBMCs came the material, which was cDNA or gDNA.

J is TRBJ2-3 and V is TRBV2; D is unresolved. The source of this sequence is a man aged 25-45 years who had recovered from COVID-19. Sample: PBMCs or T cells enriched from blood (not recorded which). The CDR3 sequence: CASSEVASQDTQYF. DNA for the CDR3: TGTGCCAGCAGTGAAGTAGCTAGTCAGGATACGCAGTATTTT. The entire variable domain, with the rest obtained from reference TRBV2 and TRBJ2-3, is as follows: EPEVTQTPSHQVTQMGQEVILRCVPISNHLYFYWYRQILGQKVEFLVSFYNNEISEKSEIFDDQFSVERPDGSNFTLKIRSTKLEDSAMYFCASSEVASQDTQYFGPGTRLTVL.